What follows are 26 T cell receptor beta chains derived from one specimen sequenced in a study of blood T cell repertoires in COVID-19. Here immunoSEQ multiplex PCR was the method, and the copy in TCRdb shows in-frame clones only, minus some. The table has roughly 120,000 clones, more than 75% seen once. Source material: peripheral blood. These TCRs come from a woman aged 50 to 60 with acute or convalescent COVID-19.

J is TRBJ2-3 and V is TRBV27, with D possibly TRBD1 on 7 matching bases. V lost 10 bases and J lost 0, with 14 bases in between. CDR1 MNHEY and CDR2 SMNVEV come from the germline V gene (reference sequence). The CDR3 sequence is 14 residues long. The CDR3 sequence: CAIGGGRSTDTQYF. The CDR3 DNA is TGTGCCATTGGAGGGGGCCGGAGCACAGATACGCAGTATTTT.

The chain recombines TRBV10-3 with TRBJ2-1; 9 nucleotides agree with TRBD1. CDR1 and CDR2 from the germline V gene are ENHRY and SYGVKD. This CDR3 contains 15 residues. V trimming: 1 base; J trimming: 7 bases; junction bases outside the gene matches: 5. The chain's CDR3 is CAISELNRGQNEQFF. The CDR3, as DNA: TGTGCCATCAGTGAGTTGAACAGGGGGCAGAATGAGCAGTTCTTC.

CDR3 sequence reads: CSATDRGHQPQHF. The CDR3 DNA follows: TGCAGTGCTACTGACAGGGGGCATCAGCCCCAGCATTTT. The V and J genes are TRBV20-1 and TRBJ1-5; the match to TRBD1 covers 10 bases. The length of the CDR3 is 13 residues. Germline V CDR1 and CDR2: DFQATT, SNEGSKA (reference sequence). V dropped 4 bases and J dropped 5; count of bases not matched to a gene: 2.

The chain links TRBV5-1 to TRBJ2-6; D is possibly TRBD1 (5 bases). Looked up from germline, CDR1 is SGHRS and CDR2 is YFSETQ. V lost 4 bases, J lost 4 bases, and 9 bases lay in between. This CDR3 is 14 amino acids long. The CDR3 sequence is CASSRPGGANVLTF. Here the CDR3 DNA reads TGCGCCAGCAGCCGACCAGGGGGGGCCAACGTCCTGACTTTC.

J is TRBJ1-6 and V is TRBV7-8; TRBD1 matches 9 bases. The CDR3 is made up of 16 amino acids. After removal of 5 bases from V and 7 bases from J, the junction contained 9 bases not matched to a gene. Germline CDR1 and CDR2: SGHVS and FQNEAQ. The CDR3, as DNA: TGTGCCAGCAGCCCGACCGCAGGACAGGGGAATTCACCCCTCCACTTT. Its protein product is CASSPTAGQGNSPLHF.

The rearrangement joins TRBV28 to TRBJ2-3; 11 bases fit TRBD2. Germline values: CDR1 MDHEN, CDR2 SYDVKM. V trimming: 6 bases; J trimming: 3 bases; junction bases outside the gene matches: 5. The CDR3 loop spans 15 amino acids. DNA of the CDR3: TGTGCCAGCAGAACTAGCGGGAGTGGTACAGATACGCAGTATTTT. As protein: CASRTSGSGTDTQYF.

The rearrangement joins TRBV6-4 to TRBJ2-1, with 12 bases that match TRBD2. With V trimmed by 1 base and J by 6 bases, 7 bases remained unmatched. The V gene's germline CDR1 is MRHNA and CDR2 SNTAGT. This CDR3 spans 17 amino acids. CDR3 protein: CASSDYVVTSGSNEQFF. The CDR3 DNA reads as TGTGCCAGCAGTGACTATGTTGTGACTAGCGGGAGCAATGAGCAGTTCTTC.

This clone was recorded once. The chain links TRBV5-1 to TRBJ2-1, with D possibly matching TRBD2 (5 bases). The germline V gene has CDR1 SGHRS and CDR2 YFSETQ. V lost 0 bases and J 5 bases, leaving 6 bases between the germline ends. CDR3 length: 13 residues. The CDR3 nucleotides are TGCGCCAGCAGCTTGGCGGGAAACAATGAGCAGTTCTTC. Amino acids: CASSLAGNNEQFF. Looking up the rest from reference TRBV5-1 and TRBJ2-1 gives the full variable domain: KAGVTQTPRYLIKTRGQQVTLSCSPISGHRSVSWYQQTPGQGLQFLFEYFSETQRNKGNFPGRFSGRQFSNSRSEMNVSTLELGDSALYLCASSLAGNNEQFFGPGTRLTVL.

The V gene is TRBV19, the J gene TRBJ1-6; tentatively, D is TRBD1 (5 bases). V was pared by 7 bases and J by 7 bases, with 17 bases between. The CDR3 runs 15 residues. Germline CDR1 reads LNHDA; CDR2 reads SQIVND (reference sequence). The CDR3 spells CASNSLGHSNSPLHF. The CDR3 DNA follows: TGTGCCAGTAATAGTCTAGGACATTCCAATTCACCCCTCCACTTT.

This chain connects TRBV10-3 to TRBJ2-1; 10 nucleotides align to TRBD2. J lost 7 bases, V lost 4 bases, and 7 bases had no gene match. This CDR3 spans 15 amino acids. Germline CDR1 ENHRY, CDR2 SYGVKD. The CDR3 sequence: CAISGASGRGNEQFF. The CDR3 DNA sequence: TGTGCCATCAGTGGGGCTAGCGGGAGAGGGAATGAGCAGTTCTTC.

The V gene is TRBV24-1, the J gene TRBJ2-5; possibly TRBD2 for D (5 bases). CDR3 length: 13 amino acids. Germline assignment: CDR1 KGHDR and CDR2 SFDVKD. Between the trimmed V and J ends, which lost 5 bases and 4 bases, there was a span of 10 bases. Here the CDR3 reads CATSGAGIETQYF. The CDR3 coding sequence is TGTGCCACCAGTGGGGCCGGGATAGAGACCCAGTACTTC.

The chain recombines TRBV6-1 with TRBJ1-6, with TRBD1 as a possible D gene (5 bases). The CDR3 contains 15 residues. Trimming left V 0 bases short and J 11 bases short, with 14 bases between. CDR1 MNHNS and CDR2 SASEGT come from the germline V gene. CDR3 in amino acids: CASSEAPQGTAPLHF. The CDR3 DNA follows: TGTGCCAGCAGTGAAGCGCCCCAGGGTACGGCACCCCTCCACTTT.

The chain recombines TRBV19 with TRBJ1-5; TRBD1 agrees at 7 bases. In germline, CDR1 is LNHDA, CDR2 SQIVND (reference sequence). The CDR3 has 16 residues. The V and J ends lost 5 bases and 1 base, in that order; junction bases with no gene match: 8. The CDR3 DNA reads TGTGCCAGTAGTTTCACCCGGGACAGCAGCAATCAGCCCCAGCATTTT. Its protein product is CASSFTRDSSNQPQHF.

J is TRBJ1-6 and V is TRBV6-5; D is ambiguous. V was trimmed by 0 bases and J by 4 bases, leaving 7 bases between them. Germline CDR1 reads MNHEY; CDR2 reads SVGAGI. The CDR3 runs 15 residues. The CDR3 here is CASSYSSLYNSPLHF. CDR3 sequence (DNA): TGTGCCAGCAGTTACTCTAGCCTTTATAATTCACCCCTCCACTTT.

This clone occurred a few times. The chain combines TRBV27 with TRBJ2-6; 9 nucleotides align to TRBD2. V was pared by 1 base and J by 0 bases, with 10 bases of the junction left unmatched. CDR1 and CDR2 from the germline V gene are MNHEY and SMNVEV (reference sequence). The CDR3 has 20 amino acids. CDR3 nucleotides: TGTGCCAGCAGTTTATGGGCCATAGCGGGGGCCCCCTCTGGGGCCAACGTCCTGACTTTC. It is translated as CASSLWAIAGAPSGANVLTF.

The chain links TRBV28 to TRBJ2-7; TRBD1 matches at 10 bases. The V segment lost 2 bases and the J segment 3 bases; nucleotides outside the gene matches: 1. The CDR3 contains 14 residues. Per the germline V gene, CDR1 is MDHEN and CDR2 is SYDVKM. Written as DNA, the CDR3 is TGTGCCAGCAGTTTAAGGGACAGGGGCTACGAGCAGTACTTC. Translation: CASSLRDRGYEQYF. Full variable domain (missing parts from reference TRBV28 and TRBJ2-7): DVKVTQSSRYLVKRTGEKVFLECVQDMDHENMFWYRQDPGLGLRLIYFSYDVKMKEKGDIPEGYSVSREKKERFSLILESASTNQTSMYLCASSLRDRGYEQYFGPGTRLTVT.

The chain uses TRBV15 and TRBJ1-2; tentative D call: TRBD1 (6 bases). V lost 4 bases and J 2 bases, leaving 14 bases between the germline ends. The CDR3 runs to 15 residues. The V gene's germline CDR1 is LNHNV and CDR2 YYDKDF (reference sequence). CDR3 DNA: TGTGCCACCAGCACCTTACAGGGAGGGAACTATGGCTACACCTTC. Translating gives CATSTLQGGNYGYTF.

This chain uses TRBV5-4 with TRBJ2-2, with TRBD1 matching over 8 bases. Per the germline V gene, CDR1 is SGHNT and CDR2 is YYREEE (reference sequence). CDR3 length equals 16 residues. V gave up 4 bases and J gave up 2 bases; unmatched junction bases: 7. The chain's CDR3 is CASSKAGTGNTGELFF. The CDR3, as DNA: TGTGCCAGCAGCAAAGCCGGGACAGGTAACACCGGGGAGCTGTTTTTT.

The CDR3 DNA reads as TGTGCCAGCAGTTTATCCGGACAGGGAACCACAGATACGCAGTATTTT. Protein sequence: CASSLSGQGTTDTQYF. The V call is TRBV28, the J call TRBJ2-3; 8 positions agree with TRBD1. V lost 1 base to trimming and J lost 2 bases; unmatched junction nucleotides: 5. Germline values: CDR1 MDHEN, CDR2 SYDVKM. CDR3 size: 16 residues.

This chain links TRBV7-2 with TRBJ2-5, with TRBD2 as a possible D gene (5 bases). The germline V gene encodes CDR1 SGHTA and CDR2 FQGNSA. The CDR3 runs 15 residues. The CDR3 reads CAIAEPSHKGETQYF. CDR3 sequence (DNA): TGTGCAATAGCAGAGCCTAGCCACAAGGGAGAGACCCAGTACTTC.

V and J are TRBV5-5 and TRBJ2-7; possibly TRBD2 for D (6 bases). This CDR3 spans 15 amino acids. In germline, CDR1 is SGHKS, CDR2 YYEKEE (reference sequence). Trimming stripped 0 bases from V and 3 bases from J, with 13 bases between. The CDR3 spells CASSLEERGIYEQYF. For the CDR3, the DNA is TGTGCCAGCAGCTTGGAAGAACGGGGGATCTACGAGCAGTACTTC.

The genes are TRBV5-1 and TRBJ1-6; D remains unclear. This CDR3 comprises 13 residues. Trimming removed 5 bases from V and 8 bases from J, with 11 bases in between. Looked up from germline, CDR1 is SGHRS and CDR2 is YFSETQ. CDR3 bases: TGCGCCAGCAGGGACGGGATGGATTCACCCCTCCACTTT. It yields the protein CASRDGMDSPLHF.

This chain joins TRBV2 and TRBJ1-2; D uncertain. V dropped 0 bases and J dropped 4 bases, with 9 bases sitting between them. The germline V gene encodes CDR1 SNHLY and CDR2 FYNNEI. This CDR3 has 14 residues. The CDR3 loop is CASSEALGAYGYTF. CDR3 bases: TGTGCCAGCAGTGAAGCGCTGGGAGCCTATGGCTACACCTTC. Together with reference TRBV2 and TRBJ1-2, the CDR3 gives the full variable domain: EPEVTQTPSHQVTQMGQEVILRCVPISNHLYFYWYRQILGQKVEFLVSFYNNEISEKSEIFDDQFSVERPDGSNFTLKIRSTKLEDSAMYFCASSEALGAYGYTFGSGTRLTVV.

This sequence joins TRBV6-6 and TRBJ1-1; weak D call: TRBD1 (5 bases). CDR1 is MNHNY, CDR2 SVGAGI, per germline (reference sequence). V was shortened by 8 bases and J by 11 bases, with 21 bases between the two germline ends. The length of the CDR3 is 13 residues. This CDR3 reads CASAPQGSLQAFF. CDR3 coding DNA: TGTGCCAGCGCACCCCAGGGATCTCTACAGGCTTTCTTT.

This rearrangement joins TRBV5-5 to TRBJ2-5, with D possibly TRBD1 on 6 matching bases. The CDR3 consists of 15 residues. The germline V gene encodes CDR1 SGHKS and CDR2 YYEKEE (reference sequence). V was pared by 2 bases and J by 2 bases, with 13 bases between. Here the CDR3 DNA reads TGTGCCAGCAGCTTCGTCAGGGGCGGGCAAGAGACCCAGTACTTC. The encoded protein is CASSFVRGGQETQYF. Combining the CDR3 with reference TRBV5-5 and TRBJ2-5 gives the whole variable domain DAGVTQSPTHLIKTRGQQVTLRCSPISGHKSVSWYQQVLGQGPQFIFQYYEKEERGRGNFPDRFSARQFPNYSSELNVNALLLGDSALYLCASSFVRGGQETQYFGPGTRLLVL.

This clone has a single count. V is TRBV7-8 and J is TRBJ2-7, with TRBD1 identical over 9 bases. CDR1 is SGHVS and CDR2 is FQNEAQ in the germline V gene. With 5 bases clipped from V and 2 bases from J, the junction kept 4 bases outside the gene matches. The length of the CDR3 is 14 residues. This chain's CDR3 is CASSGWTGAYEQYF. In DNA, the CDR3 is TGTGCCAGCAGCGGATGGACAGGGGCCTACGAGCAGTACTTC.